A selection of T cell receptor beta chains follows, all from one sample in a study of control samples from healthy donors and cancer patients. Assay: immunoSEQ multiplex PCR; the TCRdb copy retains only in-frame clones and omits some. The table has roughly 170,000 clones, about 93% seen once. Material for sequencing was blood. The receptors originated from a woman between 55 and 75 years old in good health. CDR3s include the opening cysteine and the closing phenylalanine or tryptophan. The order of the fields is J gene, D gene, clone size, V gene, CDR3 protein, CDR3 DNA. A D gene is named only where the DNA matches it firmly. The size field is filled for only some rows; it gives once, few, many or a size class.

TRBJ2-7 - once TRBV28 CASSFLGSSYEQYF TGTGCCAGCAGTTTTTTAGGTTCTAGCTACGAGCAGTACTTC
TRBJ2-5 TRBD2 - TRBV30 CAWSTSEETQYF TGTGCCTGGAGTACTAGCGAGGAGACCCAGTACTTC
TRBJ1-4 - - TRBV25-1 CASRENRATNEKLFF TGTGCCAGCAGGGAGAACAGAGCAACTAATGAAAAACTGTTTTTT
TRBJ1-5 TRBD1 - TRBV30 CAWSGQGFNQPQHF TGTGCCTGGAGTGGACAGGGCTTCAATCAGCCCCAGCATTTT
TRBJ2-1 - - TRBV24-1 CATSDQPRGEQFF TGTGCCACCAGTGATCAACCTAGGGGTGAGCAGTTCTTC
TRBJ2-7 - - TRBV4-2 CASSLYLVPGKSYEQYF TGTGCCAGCAGCCTCTACCTTGTTCCCGGCAAATCCTACGAGCAGTACTTC
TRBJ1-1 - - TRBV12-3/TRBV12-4 CASRAQENTEAFF TGTGCCAGCAGGGCCCAGGAGAACACTGAAGCTTTCTTT
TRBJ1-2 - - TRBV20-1 CSAGEGDGYTF TGCAGTGCTGGAGAGGGCGATGGCTACACCTTC
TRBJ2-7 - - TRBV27 CASSSPAVSLAGFEQYF TGTGCCAGCAGTAGTCCCGCCGTAAGCCTAGCAGGGTTCGAGCAGTACTTC
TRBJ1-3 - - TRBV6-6 CASHTSGNTIYF TGTGCCAGCCACACCTCTGGAAACACCATATATTTT
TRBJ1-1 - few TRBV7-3 CASSLYRDTEAFF TGTGCCAGCAGCTTATACCGGGACACTGAAGCTTTCTTT
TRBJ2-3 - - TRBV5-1 CASSFLEVGSTDTQYF TGCGCCAGCAGCTTTTTAGAAGTGGGGTCCACAGATACGCAGTATTTT
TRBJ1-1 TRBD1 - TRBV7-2 CASSKVGTVSNTEAFF TGTGCCAGCAGCAAAGTCGGGACAGTGTCGAACACTGAAGCTTTCTTT
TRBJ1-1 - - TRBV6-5 CASSYRGGTEAFF TGTGCCAGCAGTTATCGCGGGGGCACTGAAGCTTTCTTT